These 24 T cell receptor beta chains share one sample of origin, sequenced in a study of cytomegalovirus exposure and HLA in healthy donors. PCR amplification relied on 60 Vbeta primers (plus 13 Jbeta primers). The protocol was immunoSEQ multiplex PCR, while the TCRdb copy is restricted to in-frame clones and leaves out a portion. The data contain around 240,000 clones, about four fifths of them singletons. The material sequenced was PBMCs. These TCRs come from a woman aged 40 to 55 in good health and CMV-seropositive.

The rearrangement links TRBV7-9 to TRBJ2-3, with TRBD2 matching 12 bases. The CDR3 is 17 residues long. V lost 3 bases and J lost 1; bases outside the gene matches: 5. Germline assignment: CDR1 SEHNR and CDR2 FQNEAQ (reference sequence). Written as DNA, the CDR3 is TGTGCCAGCAGCTTTCTGGGGACTAGCGGGCGCACAGATACGCAGTATTTT. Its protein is CASSFLGTSGRTDTQYF.

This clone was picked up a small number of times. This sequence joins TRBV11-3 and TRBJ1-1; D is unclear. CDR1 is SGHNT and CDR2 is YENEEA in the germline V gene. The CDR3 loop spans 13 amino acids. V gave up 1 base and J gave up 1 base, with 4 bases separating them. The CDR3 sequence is CASSLVKNTEAFF. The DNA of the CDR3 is TGTGCCAGCAGCTTAGTCAAGAACACTGAAGCTTTCTTT.

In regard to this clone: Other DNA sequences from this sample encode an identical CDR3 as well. The CDR3 loop reads CASSLGGNYGYTF. The CDR3 DNA is TGTGCCAGCAGTTTAGGCGGGAACTATGGCTACACCTTC. The rearrangement joins TRBV27 to TRBJ1-2; D unresolved. V was trimmed by 2 bases and J by 2 bases, leaving 6 bases between them. The CDR3 totals 13 residues. Germline lookup yields CDR1 MNHEY and CDR2 SMNVEV (reference sequence).

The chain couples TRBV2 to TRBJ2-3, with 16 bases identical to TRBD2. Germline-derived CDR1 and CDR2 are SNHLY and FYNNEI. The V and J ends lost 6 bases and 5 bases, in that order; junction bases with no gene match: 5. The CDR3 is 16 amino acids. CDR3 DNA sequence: TGTGCCAGCAGGGGACTAGCGGGGGGGCGTGGAGATACGCAGTATTTT. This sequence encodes CASRGLAGGRGDTQYF.

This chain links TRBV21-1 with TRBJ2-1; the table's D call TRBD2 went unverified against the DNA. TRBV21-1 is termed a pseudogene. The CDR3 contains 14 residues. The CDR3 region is CASSKALSYNEQFF. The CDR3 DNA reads TGTGCCAGCAGCAAAGCCTTGTCCTACAATGAGCAGTTCTTC.

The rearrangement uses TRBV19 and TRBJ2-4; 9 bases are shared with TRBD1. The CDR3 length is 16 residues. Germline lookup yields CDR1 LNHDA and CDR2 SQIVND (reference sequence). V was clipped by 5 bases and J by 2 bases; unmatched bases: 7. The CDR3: CASSVTGGTTKNIQYF. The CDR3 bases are TGTGCCAGTAGTGTTACAGGGGGCACGACCAAAAACATTCAGTACTTC.

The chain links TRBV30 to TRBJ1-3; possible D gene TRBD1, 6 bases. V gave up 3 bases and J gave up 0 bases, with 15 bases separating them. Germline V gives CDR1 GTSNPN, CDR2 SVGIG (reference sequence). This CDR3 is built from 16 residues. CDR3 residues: CAWSRLGANSGNTIYF. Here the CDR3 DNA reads TGTGCCTGGAGCCGCTTGGGGGCTAACTCTGGAAACACCATATATTTT.

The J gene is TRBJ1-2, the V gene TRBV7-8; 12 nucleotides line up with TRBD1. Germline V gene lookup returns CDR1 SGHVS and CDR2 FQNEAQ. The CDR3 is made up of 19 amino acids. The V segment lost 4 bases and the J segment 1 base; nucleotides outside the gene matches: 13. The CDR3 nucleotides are TGTGCCAGCAGCTACCCCCCCCCGGGACAGGGGGCATATAACTATGGCTACACCTTC. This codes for CASSYPPPGQGAYNYGYTF.

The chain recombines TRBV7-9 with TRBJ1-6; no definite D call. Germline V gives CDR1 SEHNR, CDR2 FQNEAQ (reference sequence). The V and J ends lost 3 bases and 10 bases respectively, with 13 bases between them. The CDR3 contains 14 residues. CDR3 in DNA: TGTGCCAGCAGCTTCATTCCAGAATCCTCACCCCTCCACTTT. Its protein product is CASSFIPESSPLHF.

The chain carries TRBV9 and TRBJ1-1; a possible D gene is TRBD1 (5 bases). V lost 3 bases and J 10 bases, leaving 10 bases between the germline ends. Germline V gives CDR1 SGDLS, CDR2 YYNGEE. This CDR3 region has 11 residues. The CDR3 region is CASSDGGRAFF. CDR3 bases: TGTGCCAGCAGCGACGGGGGGAGAGCTTTCTTT.

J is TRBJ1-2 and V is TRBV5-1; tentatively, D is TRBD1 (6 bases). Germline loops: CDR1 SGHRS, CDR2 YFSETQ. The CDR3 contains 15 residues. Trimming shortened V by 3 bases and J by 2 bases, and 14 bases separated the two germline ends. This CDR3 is CASSSAPDRNYGYTF. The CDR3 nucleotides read TGCGCCAGCAGCTCGGCCCCCGACAGGAACTATGGCTACACCTTC. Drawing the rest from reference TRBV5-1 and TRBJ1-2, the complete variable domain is KAGVTQTPRYLIKTRGQQVTLSCSPISGHRSVSWYQQTPGQGLQFLFEYFSETQRNKGNFPGRFSGRQFSNSRSEMNVSTLELGDSALYLCASSSAPDRNYGYTFGSGTRLTVV.

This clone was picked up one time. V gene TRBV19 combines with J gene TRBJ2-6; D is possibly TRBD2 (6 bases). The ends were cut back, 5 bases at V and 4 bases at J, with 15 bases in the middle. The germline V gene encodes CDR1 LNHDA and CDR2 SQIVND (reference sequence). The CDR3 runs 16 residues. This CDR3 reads CASSPVSGSGANVLTF. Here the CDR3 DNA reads TGTGCCAGTAGTCCTGTTAGCGGCTCCGGGGCCAACGTCCTGACTTTC.

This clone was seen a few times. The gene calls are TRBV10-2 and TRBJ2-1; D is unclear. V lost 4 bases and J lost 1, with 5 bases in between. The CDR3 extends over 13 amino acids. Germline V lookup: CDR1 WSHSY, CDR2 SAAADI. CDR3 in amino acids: CASSVTSYNEQFF. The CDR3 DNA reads TGCGCCAGCAGTGTGACTTCCTACAATGAGCAGTTCTTC.

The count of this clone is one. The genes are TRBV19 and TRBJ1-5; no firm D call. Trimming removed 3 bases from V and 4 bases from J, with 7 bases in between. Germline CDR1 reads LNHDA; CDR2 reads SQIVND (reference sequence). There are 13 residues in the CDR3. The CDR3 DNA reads TGTGCCAGTAGTATCGGAGCAAATCAGCCCCAGCATTTT. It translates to CASSIGANQPQHF. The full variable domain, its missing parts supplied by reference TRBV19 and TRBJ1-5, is DGGITQSPKYLFRKEGQNVTLSCEQNLNHDAMYWYRQDPGQGLRLIYYSQIVNDFQKGDIAEGYSVSREKKESFPLTVTSAQKNPTAFYLCASSIGANQPQHFGDGTRLSIL.

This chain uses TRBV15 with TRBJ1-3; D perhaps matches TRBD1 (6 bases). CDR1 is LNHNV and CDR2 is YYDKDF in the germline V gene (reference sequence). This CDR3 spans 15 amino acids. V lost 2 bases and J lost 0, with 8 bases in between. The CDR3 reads CATSRNRDSGNTIYF. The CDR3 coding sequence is TGTGCCACCAGCAGAAACAGGGACTCTGGAAACACCATATATTTT.

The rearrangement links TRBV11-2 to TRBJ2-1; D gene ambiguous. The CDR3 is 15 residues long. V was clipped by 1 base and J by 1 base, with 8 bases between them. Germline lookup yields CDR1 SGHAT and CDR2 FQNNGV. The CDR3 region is CASSLVRQSYNEQFF. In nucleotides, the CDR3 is TGTGCCAGCAGCTTAGTCAGGCAGTCCTACAATGAGCAGTTCTTC.

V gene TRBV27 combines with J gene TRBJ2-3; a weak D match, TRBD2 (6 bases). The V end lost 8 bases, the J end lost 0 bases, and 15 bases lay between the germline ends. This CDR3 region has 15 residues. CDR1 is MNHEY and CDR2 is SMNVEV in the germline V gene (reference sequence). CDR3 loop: CASSQAGRSTDTQYF. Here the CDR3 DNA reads TGTGCCAGCTCCCAGGCGGGGCGGAGCACAGATACGCAGTATTTT.

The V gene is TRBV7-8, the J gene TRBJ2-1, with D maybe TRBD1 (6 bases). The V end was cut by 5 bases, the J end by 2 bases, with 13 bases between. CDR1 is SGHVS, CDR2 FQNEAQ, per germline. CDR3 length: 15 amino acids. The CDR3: CASSARQAAYNEQFF. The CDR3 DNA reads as TGTGCCAGCAGCGCTAGACAGGCAGCCTACAATGAGCAGTTCTTC.

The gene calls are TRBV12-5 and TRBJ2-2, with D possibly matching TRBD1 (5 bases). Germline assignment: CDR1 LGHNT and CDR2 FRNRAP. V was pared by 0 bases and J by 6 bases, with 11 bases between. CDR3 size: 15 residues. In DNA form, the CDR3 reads TGTGCTAGTGGTTTGGTAGGGGAAATTGCCGGGGAGCTGTTTTTT. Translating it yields CASGLVGEIAGELFF.

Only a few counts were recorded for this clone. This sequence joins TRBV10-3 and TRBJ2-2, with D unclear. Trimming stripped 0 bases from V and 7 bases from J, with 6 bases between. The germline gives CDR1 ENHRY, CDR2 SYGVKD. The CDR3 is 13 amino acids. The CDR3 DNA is TGTGCCATCAGTGAGTCGAACGGCGGGGAGCTGTTTTTT. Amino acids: CAISESNGGELFF.

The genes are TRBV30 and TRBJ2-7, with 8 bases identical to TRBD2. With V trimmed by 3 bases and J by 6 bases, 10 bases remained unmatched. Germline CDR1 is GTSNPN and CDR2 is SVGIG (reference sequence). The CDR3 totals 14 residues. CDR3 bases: TGTGCCTGGAGCCGAGGGACGGGAGGGGGCGAGCAGTACTTC. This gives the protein CAWSRGTGGGEQYF.

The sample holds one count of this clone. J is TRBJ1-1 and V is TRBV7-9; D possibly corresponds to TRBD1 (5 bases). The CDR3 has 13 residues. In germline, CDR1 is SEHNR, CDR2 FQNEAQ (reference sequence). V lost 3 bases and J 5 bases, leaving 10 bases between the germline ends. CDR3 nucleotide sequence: TGTGCCAGCAGCTTTCAGACAGAGACTGAAGCTTTCTTT. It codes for CASSFQTETEAFF.

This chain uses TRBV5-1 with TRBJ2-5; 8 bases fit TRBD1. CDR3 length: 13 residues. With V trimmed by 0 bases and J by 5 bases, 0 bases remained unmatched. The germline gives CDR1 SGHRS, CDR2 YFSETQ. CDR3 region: CASSLDRGETQYF. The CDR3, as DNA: TGCGCCAGCAGCTTGGACAGGGGGGAGACCCAGTACTTC.

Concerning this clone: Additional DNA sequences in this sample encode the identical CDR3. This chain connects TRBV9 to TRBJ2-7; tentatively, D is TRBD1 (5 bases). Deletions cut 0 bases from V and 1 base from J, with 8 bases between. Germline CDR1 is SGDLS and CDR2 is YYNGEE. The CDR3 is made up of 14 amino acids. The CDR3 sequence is CASSVGGSSYEQYF. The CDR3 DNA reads TGTGCCAGCAGCGTAGGGGGCAGTTCCTACGAGCAGTACTTC.